Ten or more counts support the clone carrying this T cell receptor (beta chain). What it binds is unknown. Germline V lookup: CDR1 DFQATT, CDR2 SNEGSKA (reference sequence). V dropped 6 bases and J dropped 2 bases, with 6 bases sitting between them. The CDR3 runs 11 residues. Using a J-beta primer mix together with a sample-barcoded 5' primer, a second PCR was run for roughly 6 to 12 cycles. TCRdb fed the 5' RACE reads into MiXCR, producing one record per CDR3 protein. The table has 650,000 or so distinct CDR3 sequences, approximately 52% seen once. This sample was taken from a study of blood T cells in healthy people across ages. Study context: About one barcoded TCR beta cDNA was captured per two T cells. Findings and limits, study-wide: Among long-lived donors, naive CD4+ cells were more numerous and diversity higher than in aged donors.

Per-sample PBMC isolation yielded at least 7 million cells. The V and J genes are TRBV20-1 and TRBJ2-3; the D is unclear. Sequencing input: blood. The receptor comes from a woman of 80 years or more in good health. The CDR3 coding sequence is TGCAGTGCCGCGCTCACAGATACGCAGTATTTT. Translating it yields CSAALTDTQYF.